Described below is a single T cell receptor (beta chain) sequence and its context. These data come from a study of shared clonotypes between healthy human individuals. Assay used: immunoSEQ multiplex PCR; TCRdb lists only in-frame clones, some missing. The repertoire holds about 1 million clones, with about 75% as singletons. V was shortened by 1 base and J by 1 base, with 11 bases between the two germline ends. Germline CDR1 and CDR2: GTSNPN and SVGIG (reference sequence). The CDR3 consists of 15 residues. Sequencing used memory CD4+ T cells sorted from blood. The subset is: CD45RA-negative fraction. The chain is built from TRBV30 and TRBJ2-4, with D hard to call. The receptor comes from a man aged 18 to 35 in good health. The CDR3 DNA follows: TGTGCCTGGAGTGCCGATCCGAGGGCCAAAAACATTCAGTACTTC. It yields the protein CAWSADPRAKNIQYF.